One sample yielded the 9 T cell receptor beta chains listed below, sequenced in a study of cytomegalovirus exposure and HLA in healthy donors. It was with 60 Vbeta and 13 Jbeta primers that the PCR ran. The repertoire was sequenced with immunoSEQ multiplex PCR; TCRdb's copy has only in-frame clones and lacks some. In the table there are 170,000 or so clones, approximately 86% of which are singletons. Sample: PBMCs. Every receptor here comes from a woman aged 18-29 years in good health and CMV-seronegative.

This rearrangement joins TRBV5-4 to TRBJ2-1, with unresolved D. CDR3 length equals 13 residues. Trimming left V 0 bases short and J 6 bases short, with 7 bases between. CDR1 and CDR2 (germline): SGHNT, YYREEE (reference sequence). The DNA of the CDR3 is TGTGCCAGCAGCTTGGGCGAACGCAATGAGCAGTTCTTC. This encodes CASSLGERNEQFF.

V is TRBV30 and J is TRBJ1-2, with D maybe TRBD1 (6 bases). Trimming removed 4 bases at V and 1 base at J, with 19 bases between. Germline CDR1 and CDR2: GTSNPN and SVGIG (reference sequence). The CDR3 loop spans 16 amino acids. Written as DNA, the CDR3 is TGTGCCTGGACCACGCACAGGGTAGACTTTAACTATGGCTACACCTTC. It yields the protein CAWTTHRVDFNYGYTF.

The CDR3 DNA follows: TGTGCCAGCTCACCGAACCGGGACAGGGGTGAAAAACTGTTTTTT. Translation gives CASSPNRDRGEKLFF. The genes are TRBV18 and TRBJ1-4; 10 bases match TRBD1. Germline trimming cut 3 bases from V and 7 bases from J; bases unmatched to any gene: 5. The CDR3 sequence is 15 residues long. The germline V gene has CDR1 KGHSH and CDR2 LQKENI. Full variable domain (remainder filled in from reference TRBV18 and TRBJ1-4): NAGVMQNPRHLVRRRGQEARLRCSPMKGHSHVYWYRQLPEEGLKFMVYLQKENIIDESGMPKERFSAEFPKEGPSILRIQQVVRGDSAAYFCASSPNRDRGEKLFFGSGTQLSVL.

The chain recombines TRBV29-1 with TRBJ2-7, with TRBD2 as a possible D gene (5 bases). V was trimmed by 4 bases and J by 2 bases, leaving 9 bases between them. Germline-derived CDR1 and CDR2 are SQVTM and ANQGSEA. CDR3 length equals 12 residues. CDR3 sequence reads: CSVGAGTYEQYF. As DNA, the CDR3 is TGCAGCGTTGGGGCCGGGACCTACGAGCAGTACTTC.

Here the CDR3 reads CSVDLGQGYGYTF. CDR3 nucleotide sequence: TGCAGCGTTGATCTGGGACAGGGTTATGGCTACACCTTC. The chain links TRBV29-1 to TRBJ1-2; 9 bases are shared with TRBD1. In germline, CDR1 is SQVTM, CDR2 ANQGSEA. This CDR3 is built from 13 residues. Trimming took 3 bases from V and 5 from J; bases not matched to a gene: 4. The complete variable domain, with remaining parts taken from reference TRBV29-1 and TRBJ1-2, reads SAVISQKPSRDICQRGTSLTIQCQVDSQVTMMFWYRQQPGQSLTLIATANQGSEATYESGFVIDKFPISRPNLTFSTLTVSNMSPEDSSIYLCSVDLGQGYGYTFGSGTRLTVV.

This sequence joins TRBV19 and TRBJ2-2, with 9 bases that match TRBD2. CDR3 length: 16 residues. CDR1 is LNHDA, CDR2 SQIVND, per germline (reference sequence). The V gene end was trimmed by 1 base and the J gene end by 3 bases; junction bases not matched to a gene: 3. CDR3 in amino acids: CASSIGGRGHTGELFF. In DNA form, the CDR3 reads TGTGCCAGTAGTATAGGCGGGAGGGGGCACACCGGGGAGCTGTTTTTT.

This clone was seen just once. The genes are TRBV6-4 and TRBJ2-7; 8 bases are a match to TRBD1. The germline gives CDR1 MRHNA, CDR2 SNTAGT. The CDR3 is made up of 13 amino acids. V lost 7 bases and J lost 6; bases outside the gene matches: 8. The CDR3 is CASTTGTGCEQYF. DNA for the CDR3: TGTGCCAGCACCACCGGGACAGGTTGCGAGCAGTACTTC.

V gene TRBV27 combines with J gene TRBJ2-1; 14 nucleotides agree with TRBD2. The CDR3 is 20 residues long. From germline, CDR1 is MNHEY and CDR2 SMNVEV (reference sequence). The trim removed 5 bases at V and 1 base at J, leaving 13 bases unmatched. CDR3 sequence (DNA): TGTGCCAGCAGTCCCACGGGACTAGCGGGAGTTTCCCCTTCCTACAATGAGCAGTTCTTC. This gives the protein CASSPTGLAGVSPSYNEQFF.

The V and J genes are TRBV19 and TRBJ1-4, with 7 bases aligning to TRBD1. V shed 5 bases and J 5 bases; nucleotides not matched to a gene: 2. Germline loops: CDR1 LNHDA, CDR2 SQIVND (reference sequence). The CDR3 consists of 13 residues. The CDR3 loop reads CASSLQGNEKLFF. CDR3 in DNA: TGTGCCAGTAGTTTACAGGGGAATGAAAAACTGTTTTTT. The full variable domain, with the rest looked up from reference TRBV19 and TRBJ1-4, is DGGITQSPKYLFRKEGQNVTLSCEQNLNHDAMYWYRQDPGQGLRLIYYSQIVNDFQKGDIAEGYSVSREKKESFPLTVTSAQKNPTAFYLCASSLQGNEKLFFGSGTQLSVL.